The clone carrying this T cell receptor (beta chain) came up a few times. Its antigen is not identified. A second 7 to 11 cycle PCR used barcoded and J-beta primers. TCRdb re-called the 5' RACE reads through MiXCR, storing one row per CDR3 protein. The sample has about 1 million distinct CDR3 sequences, 25% seen once; the top ten hold around 0.75%. This entry comes from a study of blood T cells in healthy people across ages. This CDR3 has 13 residues. The V end was cut by 4 bases, the J end by 4 bases, with 11 bases between. Germline V CDR1 and CDR2: SGHTS, YDEGEE. The sample providers were healthy Caucasian people from Russia, aged roughly 6 to 90. Study outcomes and limitations: It was not known whether donors were CMV positive (a possible confounder of expanded clonotype changes). Naive and antigen-experienced cells were not separated, limiting conclusive comparison.

The same data also went into a second study, on T cells of mothers and their children. From that study: Maternal samples each gave over 8 million TCR beta CDR3 reads, and child samples 3 million to 3.5 million each.

Specimen: blood. The TCR sequence derives from a girl aged 2 to 10 in good health. This chain connects TRBV5-8 to TRBJ1-1; no clear D. The CDR3 bases are TGTGCCAGCAGCCCTTGGGAGGGCACTGAAGCTTTCTTT. Translating gives CASSPWEGTEAFF.